This passage covers 15 T cell receptor beta chains from one sample sequenced in a study of Ad26.COV2.S vaccination and SARS-CoV-2 variants. Clones were sequenced by immunoSEQ multiplex PCR, and TCRdb holds only the in-frame ones, with some missing. The sample includes approximately 240,000 clones, around nine tenths of them seen just once. Specified treatment: some 19 received Ad26.COV2.S at low or high dose, single or two shots; several received placebo; per-sample allocation not given. Sampling occurred on day 63 after the first vaccine or placebo injection. The source was peripheral blood, collected in a trial of Ad26.COV2.S vaccine versus placebo. The source of these receptors is a person between 18 and 65 years old who received the Ad26.COV2.S COVID-19 vaccine or a placebo.

The chain combines TRBV19 with TRBJ2-4; D may be TRBD1 or TRBD2 (7 bases each). The V and J ends lost 7 bases and 6 bases respectively, with 22 bases between them. The CDR3 runs 16 residues. Germline assignment: CDR1 LNHDA and CDR2 SQIVND (reference sequence). As DNA, the CDR3 is TGTGCCAGTACCCGAGGGGGAGGGGGCGTGGGAAACATTCAGTACTTC. Protein sequence: CASTRGGGGVGNIQYF.

The chain links TRBV7-6 to TRBJ1-1; TRBD1 matches 9 bases. The CDR3 runs 15 residues. Trimming at V came to 5 bases and at J to 3 bases, leaving 7 bases not matched to a gene. Germline V gene data show CDR1 as SGHVS and CDR2 as FNYEAQ. The CDR3 loop is CASSPDRGRYTEAFF. CDR3 bases: TGTGCCAGCAGCCCAGACAGGGGGAGGTACACTGAAGCTTTCTTT. The full variable domain, completed using reference TRBV7-6 and TRBJ1-1, is GAGVSQSPRYKVTKRGQDVALRCDPISGHVSLYWYRQALGQGPEFLTYFNYEAQQDKSGLPNDRFSAERPEGSISTLTIQRTEQRDSAMYRCASSPDRGRYTEAFFGQGTRLTVV.

The gene calls are TRBV29-1 and TRBJ1-4, with D tentatively TRBD1 (6 bases). V was pared by 4 bases and J by 8 bases, with 14 bases between. Germline-derived CDR1 and CDR2 are SQVTM and ANQGSEA. This CDR3 spans 13 amino acids. CDR3 nucleotides: TGCAGCGTTGGATCAGGGGCCGGGGAAAAACTGTTTTTT. As protein: CSVGSGAGEKLFF. The full variable domain, completed using reference TRBV29-1 and TRBJ1-4, is SAVISQKPSRDICQRGTSLTIQCQVDSQVTMMFWYRQQPGQSLTLIATANQGSEATYESGFVIDKFPISRPNLTFSTLTVSNMSPEDSSIYLCSVGSGAGEKLFFGSGTQLSVL.

V usage is TRBV25-1 and J usage is TRBJ2-5; D not certain. Looked up from germline, CDR1 is MGHDK and CDR2 is SYGVNS. The CDR3 runs to 11 residues. The ends were cut back, 2 bases at V and 4 bases at J, with 2 bases in the middle. CDR3 region: CASSEVETQYF. DNA for the CDR3: TGTGCCAGCAGTGAAGTAGAGACCCAGTACTTC.

The genes are TRBV30 and TRBJ2-7, with D perhaps matching TRBD1 (5 bases). Per germline, CDR1 GTSNPN and CDR2 SVGIG (reference sequence). The CDR3 totals 13 residues. V lost 1 base and J lost 3, with 10 bases in between. The CDR3 bases are TGTGCCTGGAGTGCAGGGTTGAACTACGAGCAGTACTTC. It specifies CAWSAGLNYEQYF.

This clone was seen a single time. This chain uses TRBV5-1 with TRBJ2-2; TRBD1 aligns across 7 bases. Per germline, CDR1 SGHRS and CDR2 YFSETQ. This CDR3 is 16 amino acids long. V lost 0 bases, J lost 4 bases, and 6 bases stayed unmatched. The CDR3 region is CASSLGQGTSTGELFF. DNA for the CDR3: TGCGCCAGCAGCTTGGGACAGGGTACGAGCACCGGGGAGCTGTTTTTT.

J is TRBJ2-7 and V is TRBV10-3; 9 positions match TRBD2. Unmatched junction bases numbered 5, after V lost 4 bases and J lost 1 base. The CDR3 extends over 15 amino acids. Germline lookup yields CDR1 ENHRY and CDR2 SYGVKD. The CDR3 DNA reads as TGTGCCATCAGTGTGGGACTAGCTGGATCCTACGAGCAGTACTTC. It encodes CAISVGLAGSYEQYF.

V and J are TRBV9 and TRBJ1-1, with D perhaps TRBD1 (5 bases). Trimming cost V 0 bases and J 0 bases, with 9 bases left between them. There are 15 residues in the CDR3. Germline loops: CDR1 SGDLS, CDR2 YYNGEE. CDR3 protein: CASSVGGRLNTEAFF. The CDR3 DNA reads TGTGCCAGCAGCGTAGGGGGCAGGTTGAACACTGAAGCTTTCTTT.

The chain links TRBV27 to TRBJ2-7, with a weak D call TRBD2 (6 bases). The germline V gene encodes CDR1 MNHEY and CDR2 SMNVEV (reference sequence). The CDR3 totals 14 residues. The V end was cut by 5 bases, the J end by 9 bases, with 20 bases between. CDR3 DNA: TGTGCCAGCAGTCCCTCGGTGGGAGGCCCGAGGCAGTACTTC. It is translated as CASSPSVGGPRQYF.

This clone was detected a few times. The gene calls are TRBV7-9 and TRBJ1-1; the D is unclear. The V end was cut by 5 bases, the J end by 1 base, with 5 bases between. This CDR3 region has 12 residues. In germline, CDR1 is SEHNR, CDR2 FQNEAQ (reference sequence). The CDR3 protein is CASSQANTEAFF. In DNA form, the CDR3 reads TGTGCCAGCAGCCAAGCGAACACTGAAGCTTTCTTT. The variable domain in full, completed from reference TRBV7-9 and TRBJ1-1, reads DTGVSQNPRHKITKRGQNVTFRCDPISEHNRLYWYRQTLGQGPEFLTYFQNEAQLEKSRLLSDRFSAERPKGSFSTLEIQRTEQGDSAMYLCASSQANTEAFFGQGTRLTVV.

This chain connects TRBV13 to TRBJ2-3; 13 bases fit TRBD2. The germline V gene has CDR1 PRHDT and CDR2 FYEKMQ (reference sequence). J was trimmed by 0 bases and V by 5 bases; bases with no gene match: 8. This CDR3 contains 18 residues. In DNA, the CDR3 is TGTGCCAGCAGCCCCGGACTAGCGGGGGATCCTAGCACAGATACGCAGTATTTT. Translated, it gives CASSPGLAGDPSTDTQYF.

The genes are TRBV6-4 and TRBJ2-3; no firm D call. CDR1 is MRHNA, CDR2 SNTAGT, per germline. The CDR3 runs 14 residues. The V gene lost 4 bases and the J gene lost 2 bases, with 10 bases spanning the gap. This chain's CDR3 is CASSVSGVTDTQYF. The CDR3 DNA sequence: TGTGCCAGCAGTGTATCCGGAGTCACAGATACGCAGTATTTT.

This rearrangement joins TRBV19 to TRBJ2-6; the D gene could be TRBD1 or TRBD2 (5 bases each). Trimming pared 3 bases from V and 0 bases from J, leaving 12 bases between. This CDR3 has 17 amino acids. Germline lookup yields CDR1 LNHDA and CDR2 SQIVND (reference sequence). CDR3 protein: CASSIWDPRSGANVLTF. The CDR3 DNA reads TGTGCCAGTAGTATTTGGGACCCACGCTCTGGGGCCAACGTCCTGACTTTC.

This chain joins TRBV5-6 and TRBJ1-1, with D uncertain. CDR3 length: 15 amino acids. Germline V gene sequence: CDR1 SGHDT, CDR2 YYEEEE. V dropped 0 bases and J dropped 1 base, with 10 bases sitting between them. This chain's CDR3 is CASSLAYWGNTEAFF. CDR3 coding DNA: TGTGCCAGCAGCTTGGCGTACTGGGGGAACACTGAAGCTTTCTTT.

The chain recombines TRBV28 with TRBJ2-5; 7 bases match TRBD2. V shed 5 bases, J shed 2 bases, and the junction held 5 bases outside the gene matches. CDR3 length: 14 amino acids. Germline-derived CDR1 and CDR2 are MDHEN and SYDVKM. CDR3: CASSLAGLQETQYF. The CDR3 nucleotides are TGTGCCAGCAGTCTTGCGGGACTACAAGAGACCCAGTACTTC. Full variable domain (missing parts from reference TRBV28 and TRBJ2-5): DVKVTQSSRYLVKRTGEKVFLECVQDMDHENMFWYRQDPGLGLRLIYFSYDVKMKEKGDIPEGYSVSREKKERFSLILESASTNQTSMYLCASSLAGLQETQYFGPGTRLLVL.